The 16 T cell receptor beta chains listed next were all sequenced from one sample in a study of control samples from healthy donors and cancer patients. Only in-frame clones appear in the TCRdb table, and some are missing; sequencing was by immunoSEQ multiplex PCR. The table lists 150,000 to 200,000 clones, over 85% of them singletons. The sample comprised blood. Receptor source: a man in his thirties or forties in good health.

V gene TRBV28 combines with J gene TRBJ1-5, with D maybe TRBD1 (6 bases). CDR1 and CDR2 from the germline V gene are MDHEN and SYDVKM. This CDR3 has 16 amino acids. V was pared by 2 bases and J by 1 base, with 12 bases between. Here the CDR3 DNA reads TGTGCCAGCAGTTTAGGGGGCGCGGGGAGCAATCAGCCCCAGCATTTT. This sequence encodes CASSLGGAGSNQPQHF.

CDR3 residues: CATMGSGTSGWNGELFF. The DNA for the CDR3 is TGTGCCACCATGGGATCCGGGACTAGCGGGTGGAACGGGGAGCTGTTTTTT. The V gene is TRBV24-1, the J gene TRBJ2-2, with 12 positions matching TRBD2. CDR1 and CDR2 from the germline V gene are KGHDR and SFDVKD. V was pared by 8 bases and J by 7 bases, with 13 bases of the junction left unmatched. The length of the CDR3 is 17 residues.

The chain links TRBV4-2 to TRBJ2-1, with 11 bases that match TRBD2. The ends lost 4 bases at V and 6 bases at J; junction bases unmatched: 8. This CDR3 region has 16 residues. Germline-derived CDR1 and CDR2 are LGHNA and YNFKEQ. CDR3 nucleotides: TGTGCCAGCAGCCGAACTAGCGGGGGCTCCCTCAATGAGCAGTTCTTC. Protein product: CASSRTSGGSLNEQFF.

Here the CDR3 reads CASSARTGAYNSPLHF. The CDR3 DNA sequence: TGCGCCAGCAGTGCGAGGACAGGGGCCTATAATTCACCCCTCCACTTT. The rearrangement joins TRBV10-2 to TRBJ1-6; TRBD1 agrees at 9 bases. The CDR3 covers 16 residues. Germline V gene lookup returns CDR1 WSHSY and CDR2 SAAADI. The V gene end was trimmed by 4 bases and the J gene end by 2 bases; junction bases not matched to a gene: 3.

CDR3 protein: CASSSTVTYEQYF. The DNA for the CDR3 is TGTGCCAGCAGCTCGACTGTAACCTACGAGCAGTACTTC. The V and J genes are TRBV5-6 and TRBJ2-7; unclear D gene. V lost 3 bases to trimming and J lost 2 bases, with 9 bases between them. Per the germline V gene, CDR1 is SGHDT and CDR2 is YYEEEE. The CDR3 is 13 residues long.

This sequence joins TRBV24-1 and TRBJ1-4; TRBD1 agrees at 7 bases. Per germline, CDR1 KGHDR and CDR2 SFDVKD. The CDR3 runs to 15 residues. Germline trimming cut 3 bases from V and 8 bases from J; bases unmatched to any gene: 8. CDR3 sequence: CATSDPGGPGEKLFF. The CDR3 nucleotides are TGTGCCACCAGTGATCCAGGGGGGCCGGGAGAAAAACTGTTTTTT.

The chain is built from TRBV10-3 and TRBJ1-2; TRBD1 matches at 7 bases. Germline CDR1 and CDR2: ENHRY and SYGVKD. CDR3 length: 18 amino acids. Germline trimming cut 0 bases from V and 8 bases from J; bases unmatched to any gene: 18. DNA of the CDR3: TGTGCCATCAGTGAGTCAGGCTTGGGACAGAGGACGACTAGGGGCTACACCTTC. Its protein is CAISESGLGQRTTRGYTF.

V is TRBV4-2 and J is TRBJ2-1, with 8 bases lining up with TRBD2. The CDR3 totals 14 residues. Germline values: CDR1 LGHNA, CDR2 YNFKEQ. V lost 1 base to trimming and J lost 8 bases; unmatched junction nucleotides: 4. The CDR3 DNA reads TGTGCCAGCAGCCAAGGGACTAGCAAGGATGAGCAGTTCTTC. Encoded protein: CASSQGTSKDEQFF.

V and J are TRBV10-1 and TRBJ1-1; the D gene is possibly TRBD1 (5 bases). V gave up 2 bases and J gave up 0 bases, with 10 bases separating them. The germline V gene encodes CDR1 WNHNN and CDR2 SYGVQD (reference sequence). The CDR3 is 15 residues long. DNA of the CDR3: TGCGCCAGCAGTGAGGCCCCAGGGATGAACACTGAAGCTTTCTTT. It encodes CASSEAPGMNTEAFF.

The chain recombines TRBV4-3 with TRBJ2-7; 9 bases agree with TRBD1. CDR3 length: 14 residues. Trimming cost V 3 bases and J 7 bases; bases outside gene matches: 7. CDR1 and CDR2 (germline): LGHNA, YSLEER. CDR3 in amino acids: CASSQDRGAGEQYF. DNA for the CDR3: TGCGCCAGCAGCCAGGACAGGGGAGCTGGAGAGCAGTACTTC.

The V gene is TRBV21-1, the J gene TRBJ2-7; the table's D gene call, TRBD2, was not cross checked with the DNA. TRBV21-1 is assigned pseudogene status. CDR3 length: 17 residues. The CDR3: CASSLKVRAVRSYEQYF. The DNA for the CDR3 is TGTGCCAGCAGCTTAAAAGTGAGGGCCGTGCGCTCCTACGAGCAGTACTTC.

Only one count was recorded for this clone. CDR3 region: CASSTWTGKYQETQYF. The CDR3 DNA reads as TGTGCCAGCAGCACCTGGACAGGGAAGTACCAAGAGACCCAGTACTTC. The J gene is TRBJ2-5, the V gene TRBV27; the match to TRBD1 covers 8 bases. The V segment lost 6 bases and the J segment 0 bases; nucleotides outside the gene matches: 9. This CDR3 region has 16 residues. In germline, CDR1 is MNHEY, CDR2 SMNVEV (reference sequence).

The DNA of the CDR3 is TGTGCCAGCAGCACCACCGGGACTAGCAAAGGAGAGACCCAGTACTTC. This translates into CASSTTGTSKGETQYF. The rearrangement links TRBV7-9 to TRBJ2-5; 9 bases match TRBD2. The junction had 11 bases not matched to a gene; V was cut back by 5 bases and J by 4 bases. Germline lookup yields CDR1 SEHNR and CDR2 FQNEAQ (reference sequence). The CDR3 spans 16 residues.

Here the CDR3 reads CASRGLAVNTGELFF. As DNA, the CDR3 is TGTGCCAGCAGGGGACTAGCGGTGAACACCGGGGAGCTGTTTTTT. The chain employs TRBV2 and TRBJ2-2; 11 positions match TRBD2. After removal of 6 bases from V and 1 base from J, the junction contained 1 base not matched to a gene. CDR1 and CDR2 from the germline V gene are SNHLY and FYNNEI. The CDR3 runs to 15 residues.

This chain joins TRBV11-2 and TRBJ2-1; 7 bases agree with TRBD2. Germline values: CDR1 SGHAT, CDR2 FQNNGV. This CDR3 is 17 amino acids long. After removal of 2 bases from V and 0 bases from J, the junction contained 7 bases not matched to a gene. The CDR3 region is CASSLLSGGSSYNEQFF. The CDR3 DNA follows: TGTGCCAGCAGCTTATTGTCGGGAGGTAGCTCCTACAATGAGCAGTTCTTC. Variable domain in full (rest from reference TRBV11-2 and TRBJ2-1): EAGVAQSPRYKIIEKRQSVAFWCNPISGHATLYWYQQILGQGPKLLIQFQNNGVVDDSQLPKDRFSAERLKGVDSTLKIQPAKLEDSAVYLCASSLLSGGSSYNEQFFGPGTRLTVL.

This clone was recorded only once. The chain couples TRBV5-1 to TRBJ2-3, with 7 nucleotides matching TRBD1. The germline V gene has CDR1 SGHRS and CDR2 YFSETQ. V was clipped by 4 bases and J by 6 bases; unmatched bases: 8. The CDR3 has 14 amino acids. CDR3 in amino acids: CASSHGTVKDTQYF. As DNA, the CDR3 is TGCGCCAGCAGCCACGGGACAGTCAAGGATACGCAGTATTTT.